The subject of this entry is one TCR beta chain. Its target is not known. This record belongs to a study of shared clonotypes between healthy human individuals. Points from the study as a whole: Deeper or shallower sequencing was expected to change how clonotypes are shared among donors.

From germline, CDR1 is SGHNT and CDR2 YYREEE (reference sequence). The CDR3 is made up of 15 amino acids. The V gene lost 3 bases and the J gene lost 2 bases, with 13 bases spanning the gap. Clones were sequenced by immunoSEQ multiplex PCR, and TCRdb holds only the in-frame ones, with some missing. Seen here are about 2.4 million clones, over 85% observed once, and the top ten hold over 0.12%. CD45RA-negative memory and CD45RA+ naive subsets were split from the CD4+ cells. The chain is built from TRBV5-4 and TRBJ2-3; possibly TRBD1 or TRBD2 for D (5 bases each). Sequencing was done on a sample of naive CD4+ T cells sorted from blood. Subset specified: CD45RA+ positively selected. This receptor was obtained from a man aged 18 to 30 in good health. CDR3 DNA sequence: TGTGCCAGCAGCTGGGGGACGGGTTACACAGATACGCAGTATTTT. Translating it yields CASSWGTGYTDTQYF.